This passage covers 10 T cell receptor beta chains from one sample sequenced in a study of CD8 T cells in ankylosing spondylitis. Overall study findings and caveats: Made up of about eight highly homologous variants, a TCR beta motif appeared characteristic of ankylosing spondylitis blood.

The antigens of these receptors remain unknown. TCRdb called the 5' RACE reads again in MiXCR, with one record for every CDR3 protein. The repertoire holds 350,000 to 450,000 distinct CDR3 sequences, with roughly 26% as singletons. Sequencing was performed on blood, either unsorted or a sorted T cell fraction (not recorded which). Receptors originate from a male donor with ankylosing spondylitis.

V and J are TRBV10-3 and TRBJ1-6; 9 nucleotides align to TRBD1. The V gene's germline CDR1 is ENHRY and CDR2 SYGVKD. J lost 4 bases, V lost 4 bases, and 5 bases had no gene match. The CDR3 length is 16 residues. In nucleotides, the CDR3 is TGTGCCATCAGTGGGACAGGGGCCGATTATAATTCACCCCTCCACTTT. Protein: CAISGTGADYNSPLHF.

This chain joins TRBV10-2 and TRBJ2-7; TRBD2 aligns across 10 bases. The CDR3 sequence is 15 residues long. V was clipped by 6 bases and J by 7 bases; unmatched bases: 12. Germline lookup yields CDR1 WSHSY and CDR2 SAAADI. This CDR3 reads CASRLRAGGPREQYF. The CDR3 DNA sequence: TGCGCCAGCAGACTTAGAGCGGGAGGGCCTCGGGAGCAGTACTTC.

V gene TRBV27 combines with J gene TRBJ2-7, with D possibly being TRBD1 or TRBD2 (5 bases each). CDR3 length: 16 amino acids. CDR1 is MNHEY and CDR2 is SMNVEV in the germline V gene (reference sequence). V lost 7 bases and J lost 2, with 21 bases in between. CDR3 sequence reads: CASKPGAAPGPYEQYV. As DNA, the CDR3 is TGTGCCAGCAAACCCGGGGCAGCGCCCGGTCCCTACGAGCAGTACGTC.

This clonotype was counted between two and nine times. The chain is built from TRBV2 and TRBJ2-1; 11 bases fit TRBD1. Germline assignment: CDR1 SNHLY and CDR2 FYNNEI. The CDR3 length is 15 residues. The V segment lost 7 bases and the J segment 5 bases; nucleotides outside the gene matches: 7. CDR3 amino acids: CASNLRDRGDNEQFF. The CDR3 nucleotides read TGTGCCAGCAATTTACGGGACAGGGGGGACAATGAGCAGTTCTTC.

J is TRBJ2-3 and V is TRBV5-5; D remains ambiguous. Trimming took off 0 bases at V and 0 bases at J, with 8 bases between the two ends. CDR1 SGHKS and CDR2 YYEKEE come from the germline V gene (reference sequence). The CDR3 loop spans 15 amino acids. The CDR3 bases are TGTGCCAGCAGCTTGGCTGTCTCTAGCACAGATACGCAGTATTTT. It translates to CASSLAVSSTDTQYF.

In its sample, this clonotype was seen a few times. The chain has TRBV6-5 and TRBJ2-3; a possible D gene is TRBD2 (5 bases). This CDR3 is 12 amino acids long. In germline, CDR1 is MNHEY, CDR2 SVGAGI. V lost 4 bases and J 8 bases, leaving 10 bases between the germline ends. CDR3 nucleotides: TGTGCCAGCAGTTCCGTGAGGGCTACGCAGTATTTT. This codes for CASSSVRATQYF.

This clonotype was recorded a few times. The chain is built from TRBV20-1 and TRBJ1-2, with D possibly TRBD1 on 5 matching bases. The CDR3 extends over 15 amino acids. With 3 bases removed from V and 4 bases from J, the gap between germline ends came to 18 bases. Germline CDR1 reads DFQATT; CDR2 reads SNEGSKA (reference sequence). In nucleotides, the CDR3 is TGCAGTGCTAGCACCCGGGGGGTCGGAAGCTATGGCTACACCTTC. It yields the protein CSASTRGVGSYGYTF.

There are a few counts of this clonotype. The gene calls are TRBV7-9 and TRBJ1-1; D ambiguous. Germline loops: CDR1 SEHNR, CDR2 FQNEAQ (reference sequence). This CDR3 is 13 amino acids long. Trimming left V 7 bases short and J 0 bases short, with 9 bases between. DNA of the CDR3: TGTGCCAGCACCGTGGCGGTGAACACTGAAGCTTTCTTT. This sequence encodes CASTVAVNTEAFF.

This clonotype occurred a few times. The chain carries TRBV7-9 and TRBJ2-7; TRBD2 agrees at 15 bases. The CDR3 consists of 14 residues. The V segment lost 6 bases and the J segment 5 bases; nucleotides outside the gene matches: 2. The V gene's germline CDR1 is SEHNR and CDR2 FQNEAQ (reference sequence). CDR3 bases: TGTGCCAGCAGTGGACTAGCGGGAGGGAACGAGCAGTACGTC. It specifies CASSGLAGGNEQYV.

The V and J genes are TRBV5-1 and TRBJ1-2, with D tentatively TRBD1 (5 bases). Germline CDR1 SGHRS, CDR2 YFSETQ. The CDR3 contains 13 residues. V was shortened by 1 base and J by 7 bases, with 11 bases between the two germline ends. The CDR3 here is CASSLIQGGGYTF. The CDR3 region has the DNA TGCGCCAGCAGCTTGATTCAGGGTGGTGGCTACACCTTC.